This T cell receptor (beta chain) was observed in a study of T-cell memory formation after mild COVID-19. The overall study: Largely donor-specific TCR clusters were found.

Via MiXCR, TCRdb re-called the 5' RACE reads, giving one row per CDR3 protein. The sample comprises about 610,000 distinct CDR3 sequences, 17% of which are singletons, and roughly 7.8% rests with the top ten. Study-wide points: Among clones contracting day 15 to 85, CD4/CD8 was balanced, whereas later expanders leaned CD4+. Specificity for SARS-CoV-2 was not confirmed among the second-wave clones peaking on day 37.

The germline CDR1 and CDR2 sequences are SGHVS and FQNEAQ. The CDR3 spans 15 residues. V was clipped by 4 bases and J by 3 bases; unmatched bases: 8. This clonotype showed up many times. Antigen specificity is unknown. The sequence derives from an adult woman who had mild COVID-19 (a few samples of this study predate the infection). Cell type and time point are not known. Sequencing was carried out using PBMCs or a T cell subset sorted from them (not recorded which). The chain recombines TRBV7-8 with TRBJ2-7; the match to TRBD1 covers 8 bases. The CDR3 reads CASSYPGGADYEQYF. In DNA form, the CDR3 reads TGTGCCAGCAGCTATCCAGGGGGCGCGGACTACGAGCAGTACTTC.